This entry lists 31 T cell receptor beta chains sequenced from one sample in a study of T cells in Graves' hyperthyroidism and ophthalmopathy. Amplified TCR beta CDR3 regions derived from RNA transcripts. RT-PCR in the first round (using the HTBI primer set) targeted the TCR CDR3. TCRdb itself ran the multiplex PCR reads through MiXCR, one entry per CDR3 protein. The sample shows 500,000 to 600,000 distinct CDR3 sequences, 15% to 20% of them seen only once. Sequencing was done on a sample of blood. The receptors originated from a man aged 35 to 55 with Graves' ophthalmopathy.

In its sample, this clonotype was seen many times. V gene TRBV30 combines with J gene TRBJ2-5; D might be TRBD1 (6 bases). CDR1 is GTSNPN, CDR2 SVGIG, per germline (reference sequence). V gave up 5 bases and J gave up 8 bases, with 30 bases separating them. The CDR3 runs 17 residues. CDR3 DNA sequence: TGTGCCTGGGCAGGAGTTGGACAGAATCGGACCTGGCCTACCCAGTACTTC. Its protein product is CAWAGVGQNRTWPTQYF.

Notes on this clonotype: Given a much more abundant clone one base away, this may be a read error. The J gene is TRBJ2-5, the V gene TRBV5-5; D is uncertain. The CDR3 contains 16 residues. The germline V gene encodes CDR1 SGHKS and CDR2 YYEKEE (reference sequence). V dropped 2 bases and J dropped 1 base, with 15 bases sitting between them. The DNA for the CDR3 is TGTGCCAGCAGCTTCCATATGGACCGTTCCCAAGAGACCCAGTACTTC. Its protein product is CASSFHMDRSQETQYF.

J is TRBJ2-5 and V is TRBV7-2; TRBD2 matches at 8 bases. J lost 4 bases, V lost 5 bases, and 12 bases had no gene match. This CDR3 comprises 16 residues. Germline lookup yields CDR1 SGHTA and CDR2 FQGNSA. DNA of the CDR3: TGTGCCAGCAGCCTTGCGGGTCCCGCGGGAGGAGAGACCCAGTACTTC. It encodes CASSLAGPAGGETQYF.

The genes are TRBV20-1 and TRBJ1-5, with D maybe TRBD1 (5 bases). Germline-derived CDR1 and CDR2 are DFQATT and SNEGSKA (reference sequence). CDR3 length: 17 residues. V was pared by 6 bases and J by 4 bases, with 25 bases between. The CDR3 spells CSAPRAWAGLANQPQHF. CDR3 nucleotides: TGCAGTGCCCCCCGAGCTTGGGCAGGGTTGGCAAATCAGCCCCAGCATTTT.

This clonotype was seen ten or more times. The CDR3 DNA reads TGTGCCAGCAGCTGGAACGACAGGGAATTGCAGGAGCAGTACTTC. This codes for CASSWNDRELQEQYF. V is TRBV7-2 and J is TRBJ2-7; 7 bases align to TRBD1. J was trimmed by 7 bases and V by 4 bases; bases with no gene match: 13. This CDR3 is 15 amino acids long. CDR1 and CDR2 (germline): SGHTA, FQGNSA.

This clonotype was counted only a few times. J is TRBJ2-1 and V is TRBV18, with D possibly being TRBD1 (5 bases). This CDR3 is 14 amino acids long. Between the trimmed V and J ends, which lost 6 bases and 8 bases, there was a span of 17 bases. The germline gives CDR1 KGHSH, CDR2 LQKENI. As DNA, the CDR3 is TGTGCCAGCTCCCCCAGTGGCTTAGGGGATGAGCAGTTCTTC. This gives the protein CASSPSGLGDEQFF. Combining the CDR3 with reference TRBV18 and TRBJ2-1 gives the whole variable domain NAGVMQNPRHLVRRRGQEARLRCSPMKGHSHVYWYRQLPEEGLKFMVYLQKENIIDESGMPKERFSAEFPKEGPSILRIQQVVRGDSAAYFCASSPSGLGDEQFFGPGTRLTVL.

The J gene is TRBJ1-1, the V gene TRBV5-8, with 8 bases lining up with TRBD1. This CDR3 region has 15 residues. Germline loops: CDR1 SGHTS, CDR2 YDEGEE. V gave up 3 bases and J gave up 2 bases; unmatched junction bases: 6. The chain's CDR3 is CASSWTGQGNTEAFF. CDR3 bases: TGTGCCAGCAGCTGGACAGGGCAAGGTAACACTGAAGCTTTCTTT.

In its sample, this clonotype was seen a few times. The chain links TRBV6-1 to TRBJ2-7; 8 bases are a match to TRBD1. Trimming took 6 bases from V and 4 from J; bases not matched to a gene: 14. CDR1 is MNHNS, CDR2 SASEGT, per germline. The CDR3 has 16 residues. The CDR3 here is CASSQGRGRLSYEQYF. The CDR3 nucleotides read TGTGCCAGCAGCCAGGGCAGGGGGCGACTATCATACGAGCAGTACTTC.

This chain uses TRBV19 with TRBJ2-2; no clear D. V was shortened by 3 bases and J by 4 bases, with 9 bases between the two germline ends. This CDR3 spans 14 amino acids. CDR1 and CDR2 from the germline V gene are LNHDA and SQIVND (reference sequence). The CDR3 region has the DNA TGTGCCAGTAGTATCTTAAAGGGCACCGGGGAGCTGTTTTTT. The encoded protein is CASSILKGTGELFF.

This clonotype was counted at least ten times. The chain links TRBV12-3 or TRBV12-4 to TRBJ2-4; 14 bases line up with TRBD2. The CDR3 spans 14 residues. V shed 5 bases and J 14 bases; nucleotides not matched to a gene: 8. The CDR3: CASSQGLAGGKEYF. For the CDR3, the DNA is TGTGCCAGCAGTCAAGGACTAGCGGGGGGTAAGGAGTACTTC.

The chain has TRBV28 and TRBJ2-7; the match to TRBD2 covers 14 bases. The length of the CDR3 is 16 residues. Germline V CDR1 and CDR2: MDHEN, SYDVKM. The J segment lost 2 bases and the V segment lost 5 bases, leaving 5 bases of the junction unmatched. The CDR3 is CASSTGLAGGTYEQYF. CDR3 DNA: TGTGCCAGCAGTACAGGACTAGCGGGGGGTACCTACGAGCAGTACTTC. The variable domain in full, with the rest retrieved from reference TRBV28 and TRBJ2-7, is DVKVTQSSRYLVKRTGEKVFLECVQDMDHENMFWYRQDPGLGLRLIYFSYDVKMKEKGDIPEGYSVSREKKERFSLILESASTNQTSMYLCASSTGLAGGTYEQYFGPGTRLTVT.

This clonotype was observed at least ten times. CDR3 bases: TGCAGTGCTAGCGGGAGCAGCTCCTACAATGAGCAGTTCTTC. Protein: CSASGSSSYNEQFF. The rearrangement uses TRBV20-1 and TRBJ2-1, with TRBD2 as a possible D gene (6 bases). CDR3 size: 14 residues. The germline V gene has CDR1 DFQATT and CDR2 SNEGSKA (reference sequence). Trimming took off 3 bases at V and 0 bases at J, with 9 bases between the two ends.

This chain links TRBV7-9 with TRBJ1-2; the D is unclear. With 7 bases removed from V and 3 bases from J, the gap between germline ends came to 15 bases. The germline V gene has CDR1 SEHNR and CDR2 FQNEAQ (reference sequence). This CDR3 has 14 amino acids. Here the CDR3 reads CASNPDAGYYGYTF. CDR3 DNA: TGTGCCAGCAACCCTGACGCGGGATACTATGGCTACACCTTC. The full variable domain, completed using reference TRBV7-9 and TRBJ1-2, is DTGVSQNPRHKITKRGQNVTFRCDPISEHNRLYWYRQTLGQGPEFLTYFQNEAQLEKSRLLSDRFSAERPKGSFSTLEIQRTEQGDSAMYLCASNPDAGYYGYTFGSGTRLTVV.

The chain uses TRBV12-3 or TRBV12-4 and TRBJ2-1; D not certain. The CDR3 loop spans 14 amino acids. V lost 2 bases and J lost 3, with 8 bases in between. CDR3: CASSLKTGYNEQFF. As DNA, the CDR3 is TGTGCCAGCAGTTTAAAGACGGGCTACAATGAGCAGTTCTTC.

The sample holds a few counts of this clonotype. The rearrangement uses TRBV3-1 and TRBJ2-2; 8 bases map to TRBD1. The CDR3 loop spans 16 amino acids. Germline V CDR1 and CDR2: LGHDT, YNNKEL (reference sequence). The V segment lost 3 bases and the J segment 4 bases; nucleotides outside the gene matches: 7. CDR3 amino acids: CASSHSGQGRTGELFF. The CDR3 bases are TGTGCCAGCAGCCACTCTGGACAGGGACGCACCGGGGAGCTGTTTTTT. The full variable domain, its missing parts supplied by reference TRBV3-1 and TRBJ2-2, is DTAVSQTPKYLVTQMGNDKSIKCEQNLGHDTMYWYKQDSKKFLKIMFSYNNKELIINETVPNRFSPKSPDKAHLNLHINSLELGDSAVYFCASSHSGQGRTGELFFGEGSRLTVL.

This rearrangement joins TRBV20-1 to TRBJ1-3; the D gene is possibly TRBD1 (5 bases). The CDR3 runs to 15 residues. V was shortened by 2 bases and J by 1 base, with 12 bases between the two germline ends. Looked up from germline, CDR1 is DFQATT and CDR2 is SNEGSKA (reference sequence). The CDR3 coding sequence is TGCAGTGCTAGAAATTTCAGGGAGTCTGGAAACACCATATATTTT. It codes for CSARNFRESGNTIYF.

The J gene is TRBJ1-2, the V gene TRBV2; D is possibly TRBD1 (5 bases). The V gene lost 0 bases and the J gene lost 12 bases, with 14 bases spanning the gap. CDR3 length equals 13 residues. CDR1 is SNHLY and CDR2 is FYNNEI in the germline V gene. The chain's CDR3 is CASSEASGHGHTF. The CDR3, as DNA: TGTGCCAGCAGTGAAGCATCAGGGCACGGCCACACCTTC.

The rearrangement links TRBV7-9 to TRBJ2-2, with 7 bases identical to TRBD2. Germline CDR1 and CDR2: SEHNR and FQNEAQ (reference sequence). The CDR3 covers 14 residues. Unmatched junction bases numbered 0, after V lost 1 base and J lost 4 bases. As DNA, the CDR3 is TGTGCCAGCAGCTTAGTAGCGGGCACCGGGGAGCTGTTTTTT. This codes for CASSLVAGTGELFF. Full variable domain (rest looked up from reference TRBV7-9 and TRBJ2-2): DTGVSQNPRHKITKRGQNVTFRCDPISEHNRLYWYRQTLGQGPEFLTYFQNEAQLEKSRLLSDRFSAERPKGSFSTLEIQRTEQGDSAMYLCASSLVAGTGELFFGEGSRLTVL.

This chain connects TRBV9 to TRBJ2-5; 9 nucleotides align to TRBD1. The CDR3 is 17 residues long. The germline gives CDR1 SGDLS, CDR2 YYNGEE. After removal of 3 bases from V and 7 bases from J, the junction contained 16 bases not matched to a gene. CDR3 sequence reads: CASSDRRDRVGVGTQYF. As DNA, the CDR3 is TGTGCCAGCAGCGACCGCCGGGACAGGGTAGGGGTTGGGACCCAGTACTTC.

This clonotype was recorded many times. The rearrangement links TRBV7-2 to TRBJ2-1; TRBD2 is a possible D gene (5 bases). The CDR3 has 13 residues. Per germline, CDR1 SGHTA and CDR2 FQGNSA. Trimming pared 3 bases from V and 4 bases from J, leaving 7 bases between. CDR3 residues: CASSFGGYNEQFF. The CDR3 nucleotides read TGTGCCAGCAGCTTCGGCGGGTACAATGAGCAGTTCTTC.

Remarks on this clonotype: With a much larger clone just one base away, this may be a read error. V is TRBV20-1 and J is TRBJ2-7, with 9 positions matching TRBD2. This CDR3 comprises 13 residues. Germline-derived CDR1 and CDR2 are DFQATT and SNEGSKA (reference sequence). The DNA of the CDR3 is TGCAGTGCTAGCGGCGGGAGGGCCTACGAGCGGTACTTC. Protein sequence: CSASGGRAYERYF.

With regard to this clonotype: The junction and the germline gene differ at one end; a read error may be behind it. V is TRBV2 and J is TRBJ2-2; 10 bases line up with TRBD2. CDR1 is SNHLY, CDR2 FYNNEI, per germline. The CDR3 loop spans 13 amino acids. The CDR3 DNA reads TGTGTCAGCGGGAGGGGGGACACCGGGGAGCTGTTTTTT. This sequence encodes CVSGRGDTGELFF.

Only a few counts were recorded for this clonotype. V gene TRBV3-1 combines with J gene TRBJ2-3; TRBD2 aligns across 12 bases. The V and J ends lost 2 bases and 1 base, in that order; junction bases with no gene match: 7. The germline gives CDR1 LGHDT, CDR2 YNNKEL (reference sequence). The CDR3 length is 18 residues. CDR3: CASSQSSGGAAGTDTQYF. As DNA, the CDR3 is TGTGCCAGCAGCCAATCTAGCGGGGGGGCCGCGGGCACAGATACGCAGTATTTT.

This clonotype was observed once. The CDR3 DNA follows: TGTGCCAGCAGCCCCACAAGTTCCAATCAGCCCCAGCATTTT. As protein: CASSPTSSNQPQHF. The gene calls are TRBV7-9 and TRBJ1-5; no firm D call. V dropped 5 bases and J dropped 3 bases, with 11 bases sitting between them. Germline loops: CDR1 SEHNR, CDR2 FQNEAQ (reference sequence). This CDR3 is 14 amino acids long.

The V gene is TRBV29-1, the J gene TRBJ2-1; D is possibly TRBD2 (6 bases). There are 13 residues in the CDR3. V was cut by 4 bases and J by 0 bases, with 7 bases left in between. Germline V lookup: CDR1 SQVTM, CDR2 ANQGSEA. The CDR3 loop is CSVAGSSYNEQFF. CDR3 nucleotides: TGCAGCGTTGCCGGGAGCTCCTACAATGAGCAGTTCTTC.

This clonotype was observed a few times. For the CDR3, the DNA is TGTGCCAGTAGTCCAGGGGGACAGAGGGTTGGTTCAAAGCAGTTCTTC. Translation: CASSPGGQRVGSKQFF. The V gene is TRBV19, the J gene TRBJ2-1; TRBD1 aligns across 7 bases. V trimming: 5 bases; J trimming: 11 bases; junction bases outside the gene matches: 18. CDR3 length: 16 amino acids. Germline CDR1 LNHDA, CDR2 SQIVND (reference sequence). The full variable domain, rest sourced from reference TRBV19 and TRBJ2-1, is DGGITQSPKYLFRKEGQNVTLSCEQNLNHDAMYWYRQDPGQGLRLIYYSQIVNDFQKGDIAEGYSVSREKKESFPLTVTSAQKNPTAFYLCASSPGGQRVGSKQFFGPGTRLTVL.

CDR3 nucleotide sequence: TGTGCCAGCAGCCAAGGCCTAGCGGGAGCCCAGAGGGAGTACAATGAGCAGTTCTTC. Its translation is CASSQGLAGAQREYNEQFF. This sequence joins TRBV4-2 and TRBJ2-1, with 10 bases that match TRBD2. Germline loops: CDR1 LGHNA, CDR2 YNFKEQ. This CDR3 spans 19 amino acids. The V segment lost 1 base and the J segment 4 bases; nucleotides outside the gene matches: 13.

The CDR3 sequence is CATQRGTGANVLTF. CDR3 nucleotide sequence: TGTGCCACTCAACGGGGGACTGGGGCCAACGTCCTGACTTTC. The V gene is TRBV18, the J gene TRBJ2-6, with D maybe TRBD2 (6 bases). Deletions cut 10 bases from V and 2 bases from J, with 12 bases between. The CDR3 is made up of 14 amino acids. Germline V CDR1 and CDR2: KGHSH, LQKENI.

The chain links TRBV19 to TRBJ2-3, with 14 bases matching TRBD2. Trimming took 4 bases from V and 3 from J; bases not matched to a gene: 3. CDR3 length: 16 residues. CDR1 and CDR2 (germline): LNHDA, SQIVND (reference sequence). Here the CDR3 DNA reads TGTGCCAGTAGTACGACTAGCGGGAGGGCGACAGATACGCAGTATTTT. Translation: CASSTTSGRATDTQYF.

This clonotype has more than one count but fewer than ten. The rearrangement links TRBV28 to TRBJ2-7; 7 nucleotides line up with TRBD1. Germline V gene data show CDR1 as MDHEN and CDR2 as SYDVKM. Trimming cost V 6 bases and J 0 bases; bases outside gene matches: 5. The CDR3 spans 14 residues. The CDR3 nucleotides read TGTGCCAGCAGCCGGACAGGCCGCTCCTACGAGCAGTACTTC. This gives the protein CASSRTGRSYEQYF.

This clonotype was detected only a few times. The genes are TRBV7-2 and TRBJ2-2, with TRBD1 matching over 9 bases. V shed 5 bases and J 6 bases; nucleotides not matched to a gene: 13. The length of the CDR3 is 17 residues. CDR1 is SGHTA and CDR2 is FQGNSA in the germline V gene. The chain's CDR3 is CASSQTATGGYSGELFF. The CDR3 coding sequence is TGTGCCAGCAGCCAAACCGCCACAGGGGGCTATTCCGGGGAGCTGTTTTTT.